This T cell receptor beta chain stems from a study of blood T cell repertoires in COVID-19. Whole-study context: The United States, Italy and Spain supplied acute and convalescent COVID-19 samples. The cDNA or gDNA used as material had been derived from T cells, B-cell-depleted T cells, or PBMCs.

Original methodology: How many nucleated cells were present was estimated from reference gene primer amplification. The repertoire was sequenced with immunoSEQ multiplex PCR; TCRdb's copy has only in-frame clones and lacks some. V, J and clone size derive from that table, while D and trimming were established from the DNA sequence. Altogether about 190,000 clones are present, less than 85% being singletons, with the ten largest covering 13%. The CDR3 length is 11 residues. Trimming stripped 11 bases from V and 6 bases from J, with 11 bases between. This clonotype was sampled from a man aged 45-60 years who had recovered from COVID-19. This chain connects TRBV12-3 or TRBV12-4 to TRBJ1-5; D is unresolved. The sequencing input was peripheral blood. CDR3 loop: CARRGGQPQHF. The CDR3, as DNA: TGTGCCCGGCGAGGAGGTCAGCCCCAGCATTTT.